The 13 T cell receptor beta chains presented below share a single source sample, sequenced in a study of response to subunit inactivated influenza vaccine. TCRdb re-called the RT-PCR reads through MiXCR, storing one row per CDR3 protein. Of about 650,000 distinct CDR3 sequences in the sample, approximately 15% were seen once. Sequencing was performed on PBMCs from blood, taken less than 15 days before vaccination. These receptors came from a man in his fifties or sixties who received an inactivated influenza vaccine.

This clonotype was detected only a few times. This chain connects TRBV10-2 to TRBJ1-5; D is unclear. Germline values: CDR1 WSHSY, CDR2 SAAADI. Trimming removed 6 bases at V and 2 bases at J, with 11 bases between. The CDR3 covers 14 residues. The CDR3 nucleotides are TGCGCCAGCAGAAAAAACGGGGGCAATCAGCCCCAGCATTTT. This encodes CASRKNGGNQPQHF.

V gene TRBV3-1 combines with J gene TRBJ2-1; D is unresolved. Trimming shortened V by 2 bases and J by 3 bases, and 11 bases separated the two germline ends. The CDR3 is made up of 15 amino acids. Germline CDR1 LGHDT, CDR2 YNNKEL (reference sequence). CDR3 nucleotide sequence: TGTGCCAGCAGCCAAAGTTTGGTCTTCTACAATGAGCAGTTCTTC. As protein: CASSQSLVFYNEQFF.

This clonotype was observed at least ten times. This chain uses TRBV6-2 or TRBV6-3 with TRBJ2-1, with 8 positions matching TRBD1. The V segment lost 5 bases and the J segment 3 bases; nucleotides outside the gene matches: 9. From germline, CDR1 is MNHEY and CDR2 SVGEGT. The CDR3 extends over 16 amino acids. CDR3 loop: CASSKSGTGYYNEQFF. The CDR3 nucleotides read TGTGCCAGCAGTAAGTCCGGGACAGGCTACTACAATGAGCAGTTCTTC.

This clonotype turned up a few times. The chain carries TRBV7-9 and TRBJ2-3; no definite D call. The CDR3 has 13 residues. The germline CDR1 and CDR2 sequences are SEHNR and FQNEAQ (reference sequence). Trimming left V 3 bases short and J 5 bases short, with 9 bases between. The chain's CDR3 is CASSFRSEDTQYF. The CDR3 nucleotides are TGTGCCAGCAGCTTTAGGAGTGAAGATACGCAGTATTTT.

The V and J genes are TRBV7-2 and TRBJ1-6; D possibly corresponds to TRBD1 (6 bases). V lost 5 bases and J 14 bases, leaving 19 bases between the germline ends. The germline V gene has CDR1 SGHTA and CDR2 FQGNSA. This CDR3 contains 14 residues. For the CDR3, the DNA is TGTGCCAGCAGCCTGGACAGCCCAAACGACACCCTCCACTTT. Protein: CASSLDSPNDTLHF. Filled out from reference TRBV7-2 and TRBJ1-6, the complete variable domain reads GAGVSQSPSNKVTEKGKDVELRCDPISGHTALYWYRQSLGQGLEFLIYFQGNSAPDKSGLPSDRFSAERTGGSVSTLTIQRTQQEDSAVYLCASSLDSPNDTLHFGNGTRLTVT.

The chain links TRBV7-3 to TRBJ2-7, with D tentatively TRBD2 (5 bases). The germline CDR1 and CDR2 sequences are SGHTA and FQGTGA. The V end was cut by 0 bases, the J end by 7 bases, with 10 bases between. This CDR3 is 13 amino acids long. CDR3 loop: CASSLTTTGEQYF. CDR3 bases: TGTGCCAGCAGCTTAACCACCACGGGAGAGCAGTACTTC.

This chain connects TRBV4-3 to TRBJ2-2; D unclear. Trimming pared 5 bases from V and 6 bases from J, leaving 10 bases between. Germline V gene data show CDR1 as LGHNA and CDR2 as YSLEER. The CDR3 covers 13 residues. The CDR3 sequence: CASSLRLAGELFF. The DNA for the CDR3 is TGCGCCAGCAGCTTGAGACTTGCCGGGGAGCTGTTTTTT.

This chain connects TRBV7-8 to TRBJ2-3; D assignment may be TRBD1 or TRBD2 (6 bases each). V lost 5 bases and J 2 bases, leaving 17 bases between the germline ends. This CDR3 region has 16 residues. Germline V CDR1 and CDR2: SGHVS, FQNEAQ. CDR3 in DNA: TGTGCCAGCAGCAAACTTGGGGGGCTGCTCACAGATACGCAGTATTTT. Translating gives CASSKLGGLLTDTQYF.

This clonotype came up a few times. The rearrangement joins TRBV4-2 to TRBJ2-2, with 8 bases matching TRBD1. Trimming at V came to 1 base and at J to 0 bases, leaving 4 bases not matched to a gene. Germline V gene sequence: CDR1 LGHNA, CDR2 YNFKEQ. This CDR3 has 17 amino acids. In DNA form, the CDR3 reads TGTGCCAGCAGCCAAGTGCGGACAGGGACGAACACCGGGGAGCTGTTTTTT. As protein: CASSQVRTGTNTGELFF.

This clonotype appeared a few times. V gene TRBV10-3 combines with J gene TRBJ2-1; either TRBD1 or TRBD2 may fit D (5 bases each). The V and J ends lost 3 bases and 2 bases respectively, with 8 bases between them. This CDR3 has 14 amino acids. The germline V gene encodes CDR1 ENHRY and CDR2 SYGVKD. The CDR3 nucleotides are TGTGCCATCAGTGATGAGGGGCCCTACAATGAGCAGTTCTTC. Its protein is CAISDEGPYNEQFF.

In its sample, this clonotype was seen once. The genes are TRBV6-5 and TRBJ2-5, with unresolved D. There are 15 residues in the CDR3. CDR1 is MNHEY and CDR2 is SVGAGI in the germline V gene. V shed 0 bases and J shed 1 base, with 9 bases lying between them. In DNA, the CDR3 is TGTGCCAGCAGTTACTCAAGGGTCCCCCAAGAGACCCAGTACTTC. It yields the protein CASSYSRVPQETQYF.

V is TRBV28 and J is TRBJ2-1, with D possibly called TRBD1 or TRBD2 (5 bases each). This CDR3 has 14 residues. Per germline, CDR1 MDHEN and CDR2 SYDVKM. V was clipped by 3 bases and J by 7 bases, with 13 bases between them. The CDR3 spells CASSFSGQRNEQFF. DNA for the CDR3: TGTGCCAGCAGTTTCTCGGGGCAACGGAATGAGCAGTTCTTC.

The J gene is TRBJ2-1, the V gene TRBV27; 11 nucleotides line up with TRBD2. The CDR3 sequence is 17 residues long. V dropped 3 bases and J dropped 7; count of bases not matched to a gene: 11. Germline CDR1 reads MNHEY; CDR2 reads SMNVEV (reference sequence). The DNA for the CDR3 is TGTGCCAGCAGTTTCTGGCTAGCGGGGGGCTGGGGGAATGAGCAGTTCTTC. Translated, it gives CASSFWLAGGWGNEQFF.